The entry that follows covers one TCR beta chain sequence. Antigen unknown. The CDR3 has 15 amino acids. V dropped 5 bases and J dropped 7 bases, with 21 bases sitting between them. Per germline, CDR1 KGHSY and CDR2 FQNENV. Researchers made TCR cDNA using 5'RACE template switching, and this step added a universal primer site and UMIs. TCRdb analysed the 5' RACE reads with MiXCR anew, one entry per CDR3 protein. The sample shows 250,000 to 400,000 distinct CDR3 sequences, roughly 4.3% of them seen only once. This record comes from a study of T cells after yellow fever vaccination. General study results and limits: Clones that expanded after primary vaccination mostly reappeared after the booster (around 96% CD4, about 91% CD8). Abundant clonotypes (contaminants from the bulk population) could be present in FACS-sorted repertoires. On re-exposure, the response was weaker but peaked faster, at day 5 versus 15.

The TCR was taken from a man younger than 35 who received the YFV17D yellow fever vaccine. The chain joins TRBV16 to TRBJ2-7; possible D gene TRBD1, 6 bases. The source material was PBMCs, sampled 5 days after the yellow fever booster vaccination. This CDR3 is CASSWAGALVWEQYF. DNA of the CDR3: TGTGCCAGCAGCTGGGCAGGGGCGCTGGTGTGGGAGCAGTACTTC.